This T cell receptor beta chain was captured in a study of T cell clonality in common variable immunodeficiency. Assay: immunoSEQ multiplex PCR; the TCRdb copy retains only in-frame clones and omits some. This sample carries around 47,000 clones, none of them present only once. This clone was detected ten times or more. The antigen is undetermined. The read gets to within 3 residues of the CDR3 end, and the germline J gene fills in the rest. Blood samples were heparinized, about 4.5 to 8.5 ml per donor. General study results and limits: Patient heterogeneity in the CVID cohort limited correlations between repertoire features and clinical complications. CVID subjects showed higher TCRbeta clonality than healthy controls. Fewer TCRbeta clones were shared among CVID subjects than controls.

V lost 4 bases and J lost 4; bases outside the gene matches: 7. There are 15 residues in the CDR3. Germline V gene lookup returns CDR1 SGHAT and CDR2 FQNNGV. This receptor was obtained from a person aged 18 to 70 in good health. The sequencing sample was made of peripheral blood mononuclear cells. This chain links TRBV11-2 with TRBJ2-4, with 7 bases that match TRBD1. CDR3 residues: CASSYTRDRKNIQYF. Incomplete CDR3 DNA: TGTGCCAGCAGCTACACCCGGGACAGAAAAAACATT. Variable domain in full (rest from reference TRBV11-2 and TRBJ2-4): EAGVAQSPRYKIIEKRQSVAFWCNPISGHATLYWYQQILGQGPKLLIQFQNNGVVDDSQLPKDRFSAERLKGVDSTLKIQPAKLEDSAVYLCASSYTRDRKNIQYFGAGTRLSVL.